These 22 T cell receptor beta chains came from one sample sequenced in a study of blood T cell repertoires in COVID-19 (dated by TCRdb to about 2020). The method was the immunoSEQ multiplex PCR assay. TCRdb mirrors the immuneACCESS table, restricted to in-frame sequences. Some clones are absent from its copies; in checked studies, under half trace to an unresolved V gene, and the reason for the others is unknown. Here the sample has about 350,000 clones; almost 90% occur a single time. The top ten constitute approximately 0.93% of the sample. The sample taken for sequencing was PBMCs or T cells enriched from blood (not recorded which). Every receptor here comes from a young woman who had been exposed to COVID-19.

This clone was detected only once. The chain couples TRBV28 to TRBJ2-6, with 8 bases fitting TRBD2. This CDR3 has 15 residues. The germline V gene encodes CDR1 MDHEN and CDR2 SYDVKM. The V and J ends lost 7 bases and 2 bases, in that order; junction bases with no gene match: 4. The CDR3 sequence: CASTPGGAGANVLTF. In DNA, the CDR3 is TGTGCCAGCACCCCGGGAGGGGCTGGGGCCAACGTCCTGACTTTC.

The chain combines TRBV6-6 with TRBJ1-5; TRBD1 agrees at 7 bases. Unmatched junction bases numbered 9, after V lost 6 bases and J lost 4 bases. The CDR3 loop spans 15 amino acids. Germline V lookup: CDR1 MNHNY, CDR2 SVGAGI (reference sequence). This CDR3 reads CASRSTGLGNQPQHF. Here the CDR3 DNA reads TGTGCCAGCAGATCGACAGGGCTAGGGAATCAGCCCCAGCATTTT.

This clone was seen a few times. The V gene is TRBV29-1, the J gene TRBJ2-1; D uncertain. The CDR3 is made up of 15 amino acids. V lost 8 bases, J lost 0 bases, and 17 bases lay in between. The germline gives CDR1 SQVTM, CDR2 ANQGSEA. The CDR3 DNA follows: TGCAGCTCCCGCGCTCCCCTAAGCTCCTACAATGAGCAGTTCTTC. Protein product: CSSRAPLSSYNEQFF.

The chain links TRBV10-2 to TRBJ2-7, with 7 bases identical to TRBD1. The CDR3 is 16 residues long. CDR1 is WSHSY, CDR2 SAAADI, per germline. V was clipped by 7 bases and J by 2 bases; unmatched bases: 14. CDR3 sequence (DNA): TGCGCCAGCACCCAGAGTCTAACAGGGGCCCCCTACGAGCAGTACTTC. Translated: CASTQSLTGAPYEQYF.

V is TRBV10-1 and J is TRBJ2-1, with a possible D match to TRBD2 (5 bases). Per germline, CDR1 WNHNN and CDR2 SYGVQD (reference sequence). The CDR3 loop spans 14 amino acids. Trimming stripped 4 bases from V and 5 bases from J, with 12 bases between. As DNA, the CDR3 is TGCGCCAGCAGTGGAGCCGGGGTAAACAATGAGCAGTTCTTC. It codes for CASSGAGVNNEQFF.

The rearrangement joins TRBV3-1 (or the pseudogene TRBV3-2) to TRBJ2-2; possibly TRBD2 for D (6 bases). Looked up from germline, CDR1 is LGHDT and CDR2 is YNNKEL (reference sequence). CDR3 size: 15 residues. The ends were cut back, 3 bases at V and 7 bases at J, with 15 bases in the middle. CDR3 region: CASSQRLAPGGELFF. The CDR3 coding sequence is TGTGCCAGCAGCCAGAGGCTAGCGCCGGGCGGGGAGCTGTTTTTT.

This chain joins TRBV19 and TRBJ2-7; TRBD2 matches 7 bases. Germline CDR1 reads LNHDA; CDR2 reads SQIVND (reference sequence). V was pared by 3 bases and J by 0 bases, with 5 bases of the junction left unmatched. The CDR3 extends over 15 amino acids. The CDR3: CASSIRGGLSYEQYF. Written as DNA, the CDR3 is TGTGCCAGTAGTATTCGGGGAGGGCTCTCCTACGAGCAGTACTTC.

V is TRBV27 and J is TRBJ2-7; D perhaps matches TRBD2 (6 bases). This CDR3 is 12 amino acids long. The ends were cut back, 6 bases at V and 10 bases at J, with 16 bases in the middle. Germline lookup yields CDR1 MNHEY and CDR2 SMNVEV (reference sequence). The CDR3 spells CASSHPGLAQYF. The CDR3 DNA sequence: TGTGCCAGCAGCCACCCGGGACTGGCTCAGTACTTC.

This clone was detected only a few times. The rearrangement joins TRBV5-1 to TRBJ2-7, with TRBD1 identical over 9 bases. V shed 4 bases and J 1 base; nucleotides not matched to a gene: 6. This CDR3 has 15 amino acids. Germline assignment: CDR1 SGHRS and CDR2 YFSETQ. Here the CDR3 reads CASSEPGQGSYEQYF. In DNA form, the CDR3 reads TGCGCCAGCAGCGAACCGGGACAGGGTTCCTACGAGCAGTACTTC.

The DNA of the CDR3 is TGTGCCAGCAGTTACCGCTCGGGACTAAAAGAGACCCAGTACTTC. Translated, it gives CASSYRSGLKETQYF. The chain joins TRBV6-5 to TRBJ2-5, with TRBD2 matching 7 bases. V dropped 2 bases and J dropped 3; count of bases not matched to a gene: 6. This CDR3 contains 15 residues. Germline CDR1 is MNHEY and CDR2 is SVGAGI.

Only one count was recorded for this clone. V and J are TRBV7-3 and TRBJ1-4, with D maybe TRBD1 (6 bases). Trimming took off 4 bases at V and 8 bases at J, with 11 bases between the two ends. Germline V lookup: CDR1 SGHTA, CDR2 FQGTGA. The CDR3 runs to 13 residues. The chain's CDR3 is CASSSKGTEKLFF. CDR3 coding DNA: TGTGCCAGCAGCTCCAAGGGGACAGAAAAACTGTTTTTT.

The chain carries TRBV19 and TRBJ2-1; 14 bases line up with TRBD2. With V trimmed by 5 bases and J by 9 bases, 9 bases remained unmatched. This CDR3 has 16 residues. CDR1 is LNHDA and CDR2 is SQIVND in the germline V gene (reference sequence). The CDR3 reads CASSDRLAGGPGEQFF. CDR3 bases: TGTGCCAGTAGTGACCGACTAGCGGGAGGGCCGGGTGAGCAGTTCTTC.

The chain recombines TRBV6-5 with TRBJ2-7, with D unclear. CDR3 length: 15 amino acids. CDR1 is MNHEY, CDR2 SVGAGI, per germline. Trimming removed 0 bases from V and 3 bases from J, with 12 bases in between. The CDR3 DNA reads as TGTGCCAGCAGTTACTCCGGGTGGCCCAGCTACGAGCAGTACTTC. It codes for CASSYSGWPSYEQYF.

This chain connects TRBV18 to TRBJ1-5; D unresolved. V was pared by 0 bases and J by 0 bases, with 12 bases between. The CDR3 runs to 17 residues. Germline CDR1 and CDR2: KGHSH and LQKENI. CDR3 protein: CASSPPRGRDSNQPQHF. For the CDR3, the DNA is TGTGCCAGCTCACCACCGAGAGGGAGAGATAGCAATCAGCCCCAGCATTTT. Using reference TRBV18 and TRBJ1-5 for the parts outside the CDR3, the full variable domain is NAGVMQNPRHLVRRRGQEARLRCSPMKGHSHVYWYRQLPEEGLKFMVYLQKENIIDESGMPKERFSAEFPKEGPSILRIQQVVRGDSAAYFCASSPPRGRDSNQPQHFGDGTRLSIL.

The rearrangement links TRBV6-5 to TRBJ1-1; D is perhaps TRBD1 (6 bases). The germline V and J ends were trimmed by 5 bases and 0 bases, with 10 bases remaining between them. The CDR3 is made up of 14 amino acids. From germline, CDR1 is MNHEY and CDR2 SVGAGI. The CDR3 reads CASSQGTVNTEAFF. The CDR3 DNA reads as TGTGCCAGCAGTCAGGGGACGGTGAACACTGAAGCTTTCTTT.

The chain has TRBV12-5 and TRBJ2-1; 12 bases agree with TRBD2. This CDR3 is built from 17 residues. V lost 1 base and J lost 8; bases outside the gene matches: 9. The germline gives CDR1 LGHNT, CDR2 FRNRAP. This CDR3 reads CASGLGATSGSRDEQFF. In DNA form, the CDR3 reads TGTGCTAGTGGTTTGGGGGCGACTAGCGGGAGTAGAGATGAGCAGTTCTTC.

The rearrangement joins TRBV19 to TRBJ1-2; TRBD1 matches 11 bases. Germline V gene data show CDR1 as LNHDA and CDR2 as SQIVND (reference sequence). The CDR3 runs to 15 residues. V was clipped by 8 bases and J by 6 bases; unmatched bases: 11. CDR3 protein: CASGSGTGGYHGYTF. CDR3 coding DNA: TGTGCCAGTGGCTCCGGGACAGGGGGTTACCATGGCTACACCTTC.

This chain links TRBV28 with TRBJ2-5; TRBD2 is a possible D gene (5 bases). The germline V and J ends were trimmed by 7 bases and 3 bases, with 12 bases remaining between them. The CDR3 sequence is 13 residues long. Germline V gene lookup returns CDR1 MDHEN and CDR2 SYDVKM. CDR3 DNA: TGTGCCAGCACGGCGCGGGTAGAAGAGACCCAGTACTTC. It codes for CASTARVEETQYF.

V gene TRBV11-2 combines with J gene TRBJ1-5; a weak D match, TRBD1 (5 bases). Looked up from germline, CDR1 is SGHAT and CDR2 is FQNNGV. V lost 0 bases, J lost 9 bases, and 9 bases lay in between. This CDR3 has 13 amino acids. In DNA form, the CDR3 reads TGTGCCAGCAGCTTAGATAACGGGGGGCCCCAGCATTTT. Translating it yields CASSLDNGGPQHF.

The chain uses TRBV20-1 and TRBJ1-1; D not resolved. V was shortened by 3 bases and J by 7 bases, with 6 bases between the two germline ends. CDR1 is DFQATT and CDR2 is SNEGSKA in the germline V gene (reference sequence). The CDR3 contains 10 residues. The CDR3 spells CSASAFEAFF. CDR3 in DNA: TGCAGTGCTAGTGCCTTTGAAGCTTTCTTT.

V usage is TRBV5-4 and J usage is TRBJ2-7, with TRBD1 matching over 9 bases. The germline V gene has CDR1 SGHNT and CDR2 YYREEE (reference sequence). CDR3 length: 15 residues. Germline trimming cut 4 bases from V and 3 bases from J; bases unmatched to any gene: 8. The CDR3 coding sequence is TGTGCCAGCAGCCAGGATGGGACAGGGATCTACGAGCAGTACTTC. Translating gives CASSQDGTGIYEQYF.

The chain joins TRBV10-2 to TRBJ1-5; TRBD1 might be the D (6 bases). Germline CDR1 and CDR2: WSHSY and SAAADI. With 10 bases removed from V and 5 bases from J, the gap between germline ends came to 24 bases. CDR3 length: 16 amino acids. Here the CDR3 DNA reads TGCGCCACCCTAGGAAGTGGGGGCGCCTTTGATCAGCCCCAGCATTTT. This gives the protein CATLGSGGAFDQPQHF.